Following are 10 T cell receptor beta chains from one sample sequenced in a study of CD8+CD57+ T cells in acquired aplastic anemia. For CDR3 and TCR beta VDJ profiling, genomic DNA was the template used. TCRdb re-derived calls from the reads in MiXCR, one entry per CDR3 protein. The data contain roughly 63,000 distinct CDR3 sequences, 45% to 55% of them singletons. The sequenced material came from sorted CD4+, CD8+, or CD8+CD57+ T cells (not recorded which) from PBMCs. All receptors come from a human donor in good health, serving as a control.

This clonotype was found many times. The genes are TRBV5-6 and TRBJ2-5; D is possibly TRBD2 (6 bases). This CDR3 spans 18 amino acids. CDR1 SGHDT and CDR2 YYEEEE come from the germline V gene. The V gene lost 0 bases and the J gene lost 5 bases, with 23 bases spanning the gap. DNA for the CDR3: TGTGCCAGCAGCTTGGGGAGGGTTAGTGTCTGGCTGAGGGAGACCCAGTACTTC. As protein: CASSLGRVSVWLRETQYF.

This clonotype was found many times. The V call is TRBV27, the J call TRBJ2-7; no firm D call. Germline assignment: CDR1 MNHEY and CDR2 SMNVEV (reference sequence). The CDR3 is 11 amino acids. Trimming removed 6 bases at V and 4 bases at J, with 7 bases between. CDR3 in DNA: TGTGCCAGCAGGAATTCGTACGAGCAGTACTTC. Amino acids: CASRNSYEQYF.

This clonotype was recorded many times. The V and J genes are TRBV12-3 or TRBV12-4 and TRBJ2-2; D remains ambiguous. There are 13 residues in the CDR3. V gave up 6 bases and J gave up 6 bases, with 11 bases separating them. The CDR3, as DNA: TGTGCCAGCAGATTTCTAGTTTCCGGGGAGCTGTTTTTT. It translates to CASRFLVSGELFF.

This rearrangement joins TRBV7-8 to TRBJ2-5; D gene unclear. V shed 8 bases and J shed 3 bases, with 10 bases lying between them. Looked up from germline, CDR1 is SGHVS and CDR2 is FQNEAQ. CDR3 size: 12 residues. As DNA, the CDR3 is TGTGCCAGCGGTACGTGGGAAGAGACCCAGTACTTC. Protein sequence: CASGTWEETQYF.

J is TRBJ1-1 and V is TRBV27, with D perhaps matching TRBD1 (6 bases). Germline values: CDR1 MNHEY, CDR2 SMNVEV (reference sequence). V was shortened by 3 bases and J by 5 bases, with 16 bases between the two germline ends. The CDR3 contains 15 residues. CDR3 sequence reads: CASSLAWTEGTEAFF. In nucleotides, the CDR3 is TGTGCCAGCAGTTTGGCGTGGACAGAGGGAACTGAAGCTTTCTTT.

The chain combines TRBV20-1 with TRBJ2-1; 11 positions match TRBD2. The V and J ends lost 0 bases and 3 bases, in that order; junction bases with no gene match: 7. CDR3 length equals 17 residues. Germline CDR1 and CDR2: DFQATT and SNEGSKA (reference sequence). The CDR3 here is CSARDILAGGHYNEQFF. The CDR3 DNA reads TGCAGTGCTAGAGACATCTTAGCGGGGGGGCACTACAATGAGCAGTTCTTC.

To note about this clonotype: No conserved phenylalanine or tryptophan is present at the end of the CDR3, so a read error is the likely explanation. The J gene is TRBJ1-3, the V gene TRBV25-1; TRBD1 matches at 7 bases. Germline V lookup: CDR1 MGHDK, CDR2 SYGVNS. The CDR3 loop spans 15 amino acids. CDR3 DNA: TGTGCCGGCAGGGGGGATCCGGGGGCTGGAAACACCATATATTCT. As protein: CAGRGDPGAGNTIYS.

The chain has TRBV19 and TRBJ1-4; possibly TRBD1 for D (6 bases). The CDR3 contains 18 residues. Germline-derived CDR1 and CDR2 are LNHDA and SQIVND (reference sequence). V lost 7 bases and J 6 bases, leaving 27 bases between the germline ends. The CDR3 sequence: CASTDTPTARGVYEKLFF. The CDR3 DNA sequence: TGTGCCAGTACCGATACTCCCACGGCCAGGGGCGTGTATGAAAAACTGTTTTTT.

The chain couples TRBV12-3 or TRBV12-4 to TRBJ2-7; 9 bases fit TRBD1. Unmatched junction bases numbered 11, after V lost 5 bases and J lost 6 bases. The CDR3 consists of 15 residues. The CDR3 DNA reads as TGTGCCAGCAGTAGGCCTGGACAGGGGATCACCGAGCAGTACTTC. Amino acid sequence: CASSRPGQGITEQYF.

V is TRBV7-8 and J is TRBJ1-2, with no clear D. This CDR3 contains 13 residues. The germline V gene encodes CDR1 SGHVS and CDR2 FQNEAQ. V lost 5 bases to trimming and J lost 0 bases, with 7 bases between them. The CDR3 nucleotides read TGTGCCAGCAGCGGAGCCACTAACTATGGCTACACCTTC. Translation gives CASSGATNYGYTF.